These T cell receptor beta chains were read from a single sample in a study of chemoradiotherapy in HPV16-positive cancers. Clones were read by immunoSEQ multiplex PCR, and TCRdb kept only the in-frame ones, dropping some. The sample lists thousands of clones, about nine tenths seen once, with 2.5% in the top ten. This specimen was tumor tissue, taken from a patient who underwent chemoradiotherapy. These receptors all stem from a human donor with HPV-associated anogenital cancer. CDR3s include the opening cysteine and the closing phenylalanine or tryptophan. Each record gives: J gene, V gene, clone size, D gene, CDR3 protein, CDR3 DNA. The D gene is left open where the match is weak. Size is omitted from some rows. Given values are once, few, many or a class for expanded clones.

j_gene: TRBJ2-2
v_gene: TRBV7-3
abundance: NA
d_gene: TRBD2
CDR3aa: CASSIAGTGELFF
CDR3nt: TGTGCCAGCAGCATAGCGGGAACCGGGGAGCTGTTTTTT

j_gene: TRBJ2-7
v_gene: TRBV7-3
abundance: few
d_gene: NA
CDR3aa: CASSPSEGTYEQYF
CDR3nt: TGTGCCAGCAGCCCCTCGGAAGGTACCTACGAGCAGTACTTC

j_gene: TRBJ1-5
v_gene: TRBV10-2
abundance: NA
d_gene: NA
CDR3aa: CASSVRSQNQPQHF
CDR3nt: TGCGCCAGCAGTGTCAGGAGTCAGAATCAGCCCCAGCATTTT

j_gene: TRBJ2-3
v_gene: TRBV7-2
abundance: NA
d_gene: NA
CDR3aa: CASSSRQGRGYTDTQYF
CDR3nt: TGTGCCAGCAGCTCTAGACAGGGGAGGGGGTACACAGATACGCAGTATTTT

j_gene: TRBJ2-7
v_gene: TRBV2
abundance: NA
d_gene: TRBD1
CDR3aa: CASSEAHGQVYEQYF
CDR3nt: TGTGCCAGCAGTGAAGCGCATGGACAGGTCTACGAGCAGTACTTC

j_gene: TRBJ2-3
v_gene: TRBV5-1
abundance: NA
d_gene: NA
CDR3aa: CASSRSTGTGTDTQYF
CDR3nt: TGCGCCAGCAGCCGAAGCACAGGGACTGGCACAGATACGCAGTATTTT

j_gene: TRBJ2-3
v_gene: TRBV29-1
abundance: NA
d_gene: TRBD1
CDR3aa: CSVEQQGFPTDTQYF
CDR3nt: TGCAGCGTTGAACAACAGGGGTTCCCCACAGATACGCAGTATTTT

j_gene: TRBJ2-3
v_gene: TRBV7-6
abundance: NA
d_gene: NA
CDR3aa: CASSLVGSTDTQYF
CDR3nt: TGTGCCAGCAGCTTAGTGGGCAGCACAGATACGCAGTATTTT

j_gene: TRBJ1-2
v_gene: TRBV7-9
abundance: NA
d_gene: NA
CDR3aa: CASSDTNYGYTF
CDR3nt: TGTGCCAGCAGTGACACTAACTATGGCTACACCTTC

j_gene: TRBJ1-2
v_gene: TRBV6-5
abundance: NA
d_gene: NA
CDR3aa: CASSPPGVGYTF
CDR3nt: TGTGCCAGCAGTCCACCAGGGGTCGGCTACACCTTC

j_gene: TRBJ2-5
v_gene: TRBV11-2
abundance: NA
d_gene: NA
CDR3aa: CASSLGGGAYQETQYF
CDR3nt: TGTGCCAGCAGCTTAGGTGGGGGAGCCTACCAAGAGACCCAGTACTTC

j_gene: TRBJ1-5
v_gene: TRBV28
abundance: NA
d_gene: NA
CDR3aa: CASRPQGDRQPQHF
CDR3nt: TGTGCCAGCAGGCCCCAGGGAGATCGGCAGCCCCAGCATTTT

j_gene: TRBJ2-1
v_gene: TRBV7-9
abundance: NA
d_gene: NA
CDR3aa: CASSRDLIYNEQFF
CDR3nt: TGTGCCAGCAGCCGGGACTTGATCTACAATGAGCAGTTCTTC

j_gene: TRBJ1-2
v_gene: TRBV28
abundance: NA
d_gene: TRBD1
CDR3aa: CASTDSGQAWGYTF
CDR3nt: TGTGCCAGCACTGACTCGGGACAGGCCTGGGGCTACACCTTC

j_gene: TRBJ2-3
v_gene: TRBV5-4
abundance: NA
d_gene: NA
CDR3aa: CASSPTPGLERISTDTQYF
CDR3nt: TGTGCCAGCAGCCCTACTCCGGGACTTGAAAGGATAAGCACAGATACGCAGTATTTT

j_gene: TRBJ2-5
v_gene: TRBV5-5
abundance: NA
d_gene: NA
CDR3aa: CASSLPGKETQYF
CDR3nt: TGTGCCAGCAGCTTGCCTGGGAAAGAGACCCAGTACTTC